The 18 T cell receptor beta chains in this list originate from one sample, sequenced in a study of control samples from healthy donors and cancer patients. Method: immunoSEQ multiplex PCR; TCRdb's copy keeps in-frame clones and lacks some. The data contain about 140,000 clones, 70% to 90% of them singletons. The sample consisted of blood. All receptors come from a woman aged 25 to 39 in good health.

J is TRBJ1-2 and V is TRBV30; TRBD1 might be the D (6 bases). Germline V gene data show CDR1 as GTSNPN and CDR2 as SVGIG (reference sequence). The CDR3 runs to 14 residues. With 1 base removed from V and 5 bases from J, the gap between germline ends came to 14 bases. In nucleotides, the CDR3 is TGTGCCTGGAGTGCCCCGGGGACACGATATGGCTACACCTTC. Amino acids: CAWSAPGTRYGYTF.

The rearrangement uses TRBV4-2 and TRBJ1-5; D perhaps matches TRBD1 (5 bases). The CDR3 is 16 residues long. Germline CDR1 LGHNA, CDR2 YNFKEQ. V lost 8 bases and J 3 bases, leaving 20 bases between the germline ends. CDR3 nucleotides: TGTGCCAGCGCTCGGGAGGGGAGAGGGCTCAATCAGCCCCAGCATTTT. Protein product: CASAREGRGLNQPQHF.

The V and J genes are TRBV6-4 and TRBJ2-1; the match to TRBD2 covers 8 bases. V shed 3 bases, J shed 0 bases, and the junction held 10 bases outside the gene matches. The CDR3 sequence is 18 residues long. CDR1 and CDR2 (germline): MRHNA, SNTAGT. As DNA, the CDR3 is TGTGCCAGCAGTGATAGTAGCGTAGCGGGATTCTCCTACAATGAGCAGTTCTTC. Protein: CASSDSSVAGFSYNEQFF.

The rearrangement uses TRBV27 and TRBJ1-4, with 11 bases matching TRBD1. This CDR3 region has 15 residues. Trimming took 2 bases from V and 10 from J; bases not matched to a gene: 6. Germline V gene data show CDR1 as MNHEY and CDR2 as SMNVEV (reference sequence). CDR3 bases: TGTGCCAGCAGTTTAGGGACAGGGGGTTCGGGAAAACTGTTTTTT. As protein: CASSLGTGGSGKLFF.

This sequence joins TRBV4-1 and TRBJ2-7; 14 bases are shared with TRBD2. CDR1 and CDR2 from the germline V gene are MGHRA and YSYEKL. This CDR3 contains 18 residues. Trimming at V came to 0 bases and at J to 5 bases, leaving 9 bases not matched to a gene. The CDR3 coding sequence is TGCGCCAGCAGCCAAGAGGGGATTCGACTAGCGGGAGGGAACGAGCAGTACTTC. This translates into CASSQEGIRLAGGNEQYF.

The chain carries TRBV4-2 and TRBJ2-1, with 11 bases matching TRBD2. V shed 3 bases, J shed 8 bases, and the junction held 12 bases outside the gene matches. This CDR3 comprises 17 residues. Germline V gene sequence: CDR1 LGHNA, CDR2 YNFKEQ. The CDR3 loop reads CASSHDLAGGPVHEQFF. The CDR3 region has the DNA TGTGCCAGCAGCCACGACTTAGCGGGAGGGCCGGTGCATGAGCAGTTCTTC.

This clone was seen a single time. The chain combines TRBV6-1 with TRBJ1-4; D is unresolved. This CDR3 comprises 15 residues. The germline V gene encodes CDR1 MNHNS and CDR2 SASEGT. Deletions cut 2 bases from V and 8 bases from J, with 15 bases between. The CDR3 sequence is CASSEYGREWEKLFF. CDR3 nucleotides: TGTGCCAGCAGTGAATATGGGAGGGAGTGGGAAAAACTGTTTTTT.

The J gene is TRBJ1-5, the V gene TRBV16, with TRBD1 matching over 7 bases. Germline CDR1 reads KGHSY; CDR2 reads FQNENV. The length of the CDR3 is 17 residues. Trimming cost V 4 bases and J 1 base; bases outside gene matches: 10. CDR3 in DNA: TGTGCCAGCAGCCCACTGACAGGGCCACGGAGCAATCAGCCCCAGCATTTT. Encoded protein: CASSPLTGPRSNQPQHF.

The chain has TRBV7-9 and TRBJ1-5; 10 bases are a match to TRBD1. The CDR3 extends over 15 amino acids. With 5 bases clipped from V and 7 bases from J, the junction kept 8 bases outside the gene matches. CDR1 is SEHNR, CDR2 FQNEAQ, per germline (reference sequence). CDR3 coding DNA: TGTGCCAGCAGCCCTAGTGGACAGGGGGACCAGCCCCAGCATTTT. It codes for CASSPSGQGDQPQHF.

The chain combines TRBV11-2 with TRBJ2-1; maybe TRBD2 (5 bases). Germline V gene sequence: CDR1 SGHAT, CDR2 FQNNGV. This CDR3 has 13 amino acids. The germline V and J ends were trimmed by 4 bases and 6 bases, with 10 bases remaining between them. The CDR3 region has the DNA TGTGCCAGCAGCTATGGTGCGGGCAATGAGCAGTTCTTC. The encoded protein is CASSYGAGNEQFF.

V is TRBV28 and J is TRBJ2-3, with TRBD1 matching over 7 bases. The V gene end was trimmed by 4 bases and the J gene end by 0 bases; junction bases not matched to a gene: 4. CDR1 is MDHEN and CDR2 is SYDVKM in the germline V gene. This CDR3 region has 15 residues. CDR3 protein: CASSSGTDSTDTQYF. The CDR3 region has the DNA TGTGCCAGCAGTTCGGGGACAGATAGCACAGATACGCAGTATTTT.

The chain uses TRBV21-1 and TRBJ2-1; the table assigns TRBD2, which was not confirmed against the DNA. TRBV21-1 is a documented pseudogene. The CDR3 runs 12 residues. Here the CDR3 reads CASSCRDNEQFF. The DNA for the CDR3 is TGTGCCAGCAGCTGCCGGGACAATGAGCAGTTCTTC.

The chain uses TRBV6-5 and TRBJ2-2; weak D call: TRBD2 (7 bases). The CDR3 loop spans 15 amino acids. V dropped 7 bases and J dropped 8 bases, with 20 bases sitting between them. Germline lookup yields CDR1 MNHEY and CDR2 SVGAGI. DNA of the CDR3: TGTGCCAGCACCTCCGAGGGGGGGGCGAGAGGGGAGCTGTTTTTT. This sequence encodes CASTSEGGARGELFF.

The chain joins TRBV11-2 to TRBJ2-7; D is possibly TRBD2 (6 bases). Deletions cut 6 bases from V and 0 bases from J, with 12 bases between. The CDR3 contains 14 residues. Germline CDR1 and CDR2: SGHAT and FQNNGV. Here the CDR3 DNA reads TGTGCCAGCAGAGACCTCGGGAGCTCCTACGAGCAGTACTTC. Translated: CASRDLGSSYEQYF.

V gene TRBV7-9 combines with J gene TRBJ2-3; D possibly corresponds to TRBD2 (5 bases). From germline, CDR1 is SEHNR and CDR2 FQNEAQ (reference sequence). The CDR3 has 15 residues. V gave up 0 bases and J gave up 6 bases, with 13 bases separating them. The CDR3 DNA reads as TGTGCCAGCAGCTTAGCTAGCGCCAATGGGGATACGCAGTATTTT. It translates to CASSLASANGDTQYF.

This clone showed up just once. V is TRBV9 and J is TRBJ1-1, with unresolved D. Germline V gives CDR1 SGDLS, CDR2 YYNGEE. The CDR3 is 14 residues long. Trimming pared 0 bases from V and 1 base from J, leaving 7 bases between. For the CDR3, the DNA is TGTGCCAGCAGCGTAGGGTATGGGAACACTGAAGCTTTCTTT. Protein sequence: CASSVGYGNTEAFF.

The rearrangement joins TRBV20-1 to TRBJ2-7; possibly TRBD1 for D (5 bases). V lost 6 bases and J lost 7, with 13 bases in between. This CDR3 has 11 amino acids. Germline assignment: CDR1 DFQATT and CDR2 SNEGSKA (reference sequence). The chain's CDR3 is CSATRAREQYF. CDR3 bases: TGCAGTGCGACCAGGGCCCGAGAGCAGTACTTC.

The chain recombines TRBV19 with TRBJ1-5; 7 bases are shared with TRBD1. The CDR3 is made up of 15 amino acids. CDR1 is LNHDA, CDR2 SQIVND, per germline (reference sequence). Germline trimming cut 3 bases from V and 5 bases from J; bases unmatched to any gene: 7. The CDR3 coding sequence is TGTGCCAGTAGTATGAGGGGACAGAACCATCAGCCCCAGCATTTT. It specifies CASSMRGQNHQPQHF.